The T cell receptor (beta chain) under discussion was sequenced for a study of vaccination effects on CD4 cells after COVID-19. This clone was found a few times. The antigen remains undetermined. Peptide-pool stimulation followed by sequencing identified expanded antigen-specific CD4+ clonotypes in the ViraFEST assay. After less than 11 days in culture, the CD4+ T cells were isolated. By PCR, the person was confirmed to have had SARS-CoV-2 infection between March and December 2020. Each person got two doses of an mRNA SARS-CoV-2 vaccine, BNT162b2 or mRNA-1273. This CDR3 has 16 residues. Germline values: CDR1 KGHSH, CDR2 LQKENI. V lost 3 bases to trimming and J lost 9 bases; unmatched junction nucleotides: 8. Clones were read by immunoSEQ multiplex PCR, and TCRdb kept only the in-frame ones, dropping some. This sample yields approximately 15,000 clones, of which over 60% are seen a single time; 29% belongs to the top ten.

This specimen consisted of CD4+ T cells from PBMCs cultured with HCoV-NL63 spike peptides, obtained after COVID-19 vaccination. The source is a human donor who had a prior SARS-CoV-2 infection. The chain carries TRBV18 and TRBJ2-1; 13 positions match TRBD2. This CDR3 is CASSPRLAGGGSEQFF. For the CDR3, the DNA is TGTGCCAGCTCACCCCGACTAGCGGGAGGTGGGAGTGAGCAGTTCTTC.